These 5 T cell receptor beta chains originate from one sample sequenced in a study of OX40 agonist ivuxolimab in advanced cancers. Only in-frame clones appear in the TCRdb table, and some are missing; sequencing was by immunoSEQ multiplex PCR. The repertoire has 50,000 to 70,000 clones, approximately 90% of them found once; the top ten carry 0.95% to 1.5%. The input for sequencing was CD4+ or CD8+ T cells sorted from blood, taken in a trial of the OX40 agonist ivuxolimab. The receptors come from an adult with an advanced solid tumor such as melanoma, head and neck, liver or kidney cancer.

This CDR3 reads CASSLSGYEQYF. CDR3 in DNA: TGTGCCAGCAGTTTATCAGGGTACGAGCAGTACTTC. The chain joins TRBV28 to TRBJ2-5; tentative D call: TRBD1 (5 bases). The DNA matches TRBJ2-7 better at its end, which makes the J call doubtful. The CDR3 consists of 12 residues. Germline V lookup: CDR1 MDHEN, CDR2 SYDVKM.

This clone was picked up a small number of times. CDR3 in DNA: TGTGCCAGCAGCTTGGGTACCCCAGGGGAGACCCAGTACTTC. Amino acids: CASSLGTPGETQYF. V usage is TRBV11-3 and J usage is TRBJ2-5; tentative D call: TRBD1 (5 bases). Deletions cut 3 bases from V and 5 bases from J, with 13 bases between. CDR1 and CDR2 (germline): SGHNT, YENEEA. The CDR3 extends over 14 amino acids. Looking up the rest from reference TRBV11-3 and TRBJ2-5 gives the full variable domain: EAGVVQSPRYKIIEKKQPVAFWCNPISGHNTLYWYLQNLGQGPELLIRYENEEAVDDSQLPKDRFSAERLKGVDSTLKIQPAELGDSAVYLCASSLGTPGETQYFGPGTRLLVL.

V and J are TRBV19 and TRBJ2-3, with TRBD2 matching 14 bases. Germline V lookup: CDR1 LNHDA, CDR2 SQIVND (reference sequence). The CDR3 has 15 amino acids. V lost 9 bases to trimming and J lost 4 bases; unmatched junction nucleotides: 6. This chain's CDR3 is CASRGLAGVADTQYF. The CDR3 nucleotides read TGTGCCAGCAGGGGACTAGCGGGAGTCGCAGATACGCAGTATTTT.

The rearrangement uses TRBV6-1 and TRBJ1-5, with 8 nucleotides matching TRBD1. There are 14 residues in the CDR3. Looked up from germline, CDR1 is MNHNS and CDR2 is SASEGT. J was trimmed by 6 bases and V by 0 bases; bases with no gene match: 1. CDR3: CASSEAQGGQPQHF. Written as DNA, the CDR3 is TGTGCCAGCAGTGAAGCACAGGGGGGTCAGCCCCAGCATTTT.

This clone was seen only a few times. CDR3 nucleotides: TGTGCCAGCTCACCATTTACCGGGACAGGGAATAGCGGCTACACCTTC. It encodes CASSPFTGTGNSGYTF. V and J are TRBV18 and TRBJ1-2; 9 nucleotides line up with TRBD1. The CDR3 runs 16 residues. Per the germline V gene, CDR1 is KGHSH and CDR2 is LQKENI. Germline trimming cut 2 bases from V and 8 bases from J; bases unmatched to any gene: 12.